These 8 T cell receptor beta chains were sequenced from one sample in a study of T cell responses to AZD1222 COVID-19 vaccine. Method: immunoSEQ multiplex PCR; TCRdb's copy keeps in-frame clones and lacks some. The profile shows under 120,000 clones, just under 95% of them singletons. This specimen was peripheral blood, taken on day 0 of AZD1222 vaccination. The receptors were gathered from an adult in good health.

This clone was counted a single time. This chain connects TRBV10-3 to TRBJ2-4; D is uncertain. The CDR3 spans 11 residues. Germline V gives CDR1 ENHRY, CDR2 SYGVKD. Trimming took 4 bases from V and 6 from J, leaving 4 bases between them. The CDR3 DNA reads TGTGCCATCAGTGGGGGAAACATTCAGTACTTC. Translated, it gives CAISGGNIQYF.

In regard to this clone: Other nucleotide sequences from this sample produce the same CDR3. The DNA for the CDR3 is TGTGCCAGCAGCGTAGGTGGGGATACTGAAGCTTTCTTT. This encodes CASSVGGDTEAFF. This rearrangement joins TRBV9 to TRBJ1-1; D unresolved. CDR3 length: 13 residues. With 0 bases removed from V and 5 bases from J, the gap between germline ends came to 8 bases. Germline V gene lookup returns CDR1 SGDLS and CDR2 YYNGEE.

This sequence joins TRBV14 and TRBJ1-4, with D possibly matching TRBD1 (5 bases). V was cut by 0 bases and J by 6 bases, with 14 bases left in between. Looked up from germline, CDR1 is SGHDN and CDR2 is FVKESK. The CDR3 spans 16 residues. The CDR3 coding sequence is TGTGCCAGCAGCCAAGATCGGGGGAGGGGAGATGAAAAACTGTTTTTT. It encodes CASSQDRGRGDEKLFF.

This clone has just one count. The chain couples TRBV5-1 to TRBJ2-3; D not resolved. V was trimmed by 0 bases and J by 6 bases, leaving 14 bases between them. Germline V CDR1 and CDR2: SGHRS, YFSETQ. The CDR3 contains 15 residues. DNA for the CDR3: TGCGCCAGCAGCTTGGCTCGCACGAGCAGTGATACGCAGTATTTT. Its protein product is CASSLARTSSDTQYF.

The V call is TRBV7-3, the J call TRBJ1-2; D perhaps matches TRBD1 (5 bases). The CDR3 is 13 amino acids. The ends were cut back, 4 bases at V and 4 bases at J, with 10 bases in the middle. Germline V lookup: CDR1 SGHTA, CDR2 FQGTGA. CDR3 residues: CASSSRDGYGYTF. The CDR3 DNA follows: TGTGCCAGCAGCTCCCGGGACGGCTATGGCTACACCTTC.

The chain is built from TRBV5-4 and TRBJ1-2, with D maybe TRBD1 (6 bases). Germline CDR1 reads SGHNT; CDR2 reads YYREEE (reference sequence). Trimming left V 0 bases short and J 4 bases short, with 10 bases between. The CDR3 covers 14 residues. The CDR3 DNA reads as TGTGCCAGCAGCTTGGTGGGGGACACCTATGGCTACACCTTC. Its translation is CASSLVGDTYGYTF.

This chain links TRBV27 with TRBJ2-2; 10 bases fit TRBD2. Trimming took 2 bases from V and 0 from J; bases not matched to a gene: 6. CDR1 is MNHEY, CDR2 SMNVEV, per germline (reference sequence). This CDR3 contains 18 residues. The CDR3 DNA follows: TGTGCCAGCAGTTTAGCCTTACTAGCGGGGTCGAACACCGGGGAGCTGTTTTTT. It translates to CASSLALLAGSNTGELFF.

The chain has TRBV5-5 and TRBJ1-2; D remains unclear. Trimming cost V 2 bases and J 4 bases, with 12 bases left between them. This CDR3 is built from 14 residues. The V gene's germline CDR1 is SGHKS and CDR2 YYEKEE (reference sequence). DNA of the CDR3: TGTGCCAGCAGCTTTCAATCCGCCAGCTATGGCTACACCTTC. Translation: CASSFQSASYGYTF. The variable domain in full, with the rest retrieved from reference TRBV5-5 and TRBJ1-2, is DAGVTQSPTHLIKTRGQQVTLRCSPISGHKSVSWYQQVLGQGPQFIFQYYEKEERGRGNFPDRFSARQFPNYSSELNVNALLLGDSALYLCASSFQSASYGYTFGSGTRLTVV.